This TCR beta chain was recovered during a study of T cell changes during pregnancy in multiple sclerosis. The V and J ends lost 2 bases and 7 bases respectively, with 26 bases between them. CDR1 is MNHNS and CDR2 is SASEGT in the germline V gene. The CDR3 covers 19 residues. Clones were sequenced by immunoSEQ multiplex PCR, and TCRdb holds only the in-frame ones, with some missing. The sample consists of about 36,000 clones, around 93% of them appearing once. This TCR derives from a female donor with multiple sclerosis, enrolled in a pregnancy study. The chain combines TRBV6-1 with TRBJ2-2; a possible D gene is TRBD2 (7 bases). The specimen comprised CD4+ T cells from peripheral blood mononuclear cells, sampled in the first trimester of pregnancy. CDR3: CASSEKRGGAFSLSGELFF. CDR3 nucleotide sequence: TGTGCCAGCAGTGAAAAAAGGGGGGGCGCTTTTTCCCTAAGCGGGGAGCTGTTTTTT.